This is a list of T cell receptor beta chains from one sample in a study of spatial heterogeneity in lung cancer. A single record per CDR3 protein comes from TCRdb applying MiXCR to the 5' RACE reads. The sample consists of about 45,000 distinct CDR3 sequences, roughly 15% of them appearing once. The specimen comprised PBMCs, sampled at surgery. Receptors originate from a male donor with early-stage non-small cell lung cancer. Both conserved end residues are part of each CDR3. D genes are given only for firm matches. Clone size is given for some rows only: seen once, a few or many times, or a class if the clone is expanded.

J gene: TRBJ2-7
clone size: once
V gene: TRBV2
D gene: NA
CDR3 protein: CASSEALRTHEQYF
CDR3 DNA: TGTGCCAGCAGTGAAGCGTTAAGGACCCACGAGCAGTACTTC

J gene: TRBJ2-3
clone size: NA
V gene: TRBV5-1
D gene: TRBD2
CDR3 protein: CASSLTSGTDTQYF
CDR3 DNA: TGCGCCAGCAGCTTGACTAGCGGCACAGATACGCAGTATTTT

J gene: TRBJ2-7
clone size: many
V gene: TRBV5-6
D gene: NA
CDR3 protein: CASSLVGLDEQYF
CDR3 DNA: TGTGCCAGCAGCTTGGTGGGGTTGGACGAGCAGTACTTC

J gene: TRBJ2-1
clone size: many
V gene: TRBV29-1
D gene: TRBD2
CDR3 protein: CSALIAGGGNEQFF
CDR3 DNA: TGCAGCGCCCTAATAGCGGGGGGAGGCAATGAGCAGTTCTTC

J gene: TRBJ2-7
clone size: NA
V gene: TRBV7-6
D gene: NA
CDR3 protein: CASSFLASEQYF
CDR3 DNA: TGTGCCAGCAGCTTCCTAGCTAGCGAGCAGTACTTC

J gene: TRBJ2-7
clone size: NA
V gene: TRBV7-9
D gene: NA
CDR3 protein: CASSRTEHEQYF
CDR3 DNA: TGTGCCAGCAGCAGGACGGAGCACGAGCAGTACTTC

J gene: TRBJ1-1
clone size: few
V gene: TRBV10-3
D gene: NA
CDR3 protein: CAITPSFGVVGTEAFF
CDR3 DNA: TGTGCCATCACCCCATCGTTCGGGGTGGTGGGCACTGAAGCTTTCTTT

J gene: TRBJ2-7
clone size: few
V gene: TRBV2
D gene: NA
CDR3 protein: CASIGGPYEQYF
CDR3 DNA: TGTGCCAGCATAGGAGGCCCCTACGAGCAGTACTTC

J gene: TRBJ2-7
clone size: NA
V gene: TRBV20-1
D gene: NA
CDR3 protein: CSASAGHTYEQYF
CDR3 DNA: TGCAGTGCTAGCGCCGGACACACCTACGAGCAGTACTTC

J gene: TRBJ2-1
clone size: few
V gene: TRBV5-1
D gene: NA
CDR3 protein: CASSLDPASNEQFF
CDR3 DNA: TGCGCCAGCAGCTTGGACCCCGCCTCCAATGAGCAGTTCTTC

J gene: TRBJ1-4
clone size: NA
V gene: TRBV21-1
D gene: NA
CDR3 protein: CASSKKRTGMNEKLFF
CDR3 DNA: TGTGCCAGCAGCAAAAAACGGACAGGAATGAATGAAAAACTGTTTTTT

J gene: TRBJ2-5
clone size: NA
V gene: TRBV24-1
D gene: NA
CDR3 protein: CATSDPSRPETQYF
CDR3 DNA: TGTGCCACCAGTGATCCATCTAGGCCAGAGACCCAGTACTTC

J gene: TRBJ2-1
clone size: few
V gene: TRBV7-2
D gene: TRBD2
CDR3 protein: CASSLDGRVEQFF
CDR3 DNA: TGTGCCAGCAGCTTAGACGGGAGGGTTGAGCAGTTCTTC

J gene: TRBJ1-1
clone size: NA
V gene: TRBV7-9
D gene: NA
CDR3 protein: CASSLPAGINTEAFF
CDR3 DNA: TGTGCCAGCAGCTTACCGGCAGGGATCAACACTGAAGCTTTCTTT

J gene: TRBJ2-7
clone size: NA
V gene: TRBV3-1
D gene: NA
CDR3 protein: CASSQERVYEQYF
CDR3 DNA: TGTGCCAGCAGCCAAGAGCGGGTTTACGAGCAGTACTTC

J gene: TRBJ2-3
clone size: many
V gene: TRBV7-8
D gene: NA
CDR3 protein: CASSLQWGEYTQYF
CDR3 DNA: TGTGCCAGCAGCTTACAATGGGGGGAGTATACGCAGTATTTT

J gene: TRBJ2-1
clone size: few
V gene: TRBV20-1
D gene: TRBD1
CDR3 protein: CSAQTGVAYNEQFF
CDR3 DNA: TGCAGTGCGCAGACAGGGGTCGCCTACAATGAGCAGTTCTTC

J gene: TRBJ2-3
clone size: NA
V gene: TRBV28
D gene: TRBD2
CDR3 protein: CASNSGGISVSGTDTQYF
CDR3 DNA: TGTGCCAGCAACAGCGGGGGAATAAGCGTCAGTGGCACAGATACGCAGTATTTT

J gene: TRBJ2-7
clone size: NA
V gene: TRBV4-2
D gene: NA
CDR3 protein: CASSQDRTLRYEQYF
CDR3 DNA: TGTGCCAGCAGCCAAGATCGGACCCTTCGCTACGAGCAGTACTTC

J gene: TRBJ1-2
clone size: few
V gene: TRBV7-8
D gene: NA
CDR3 protein: CASSLERQYGYTF
CDR3 DNA: TGTGCCAGCAGCTTAGAGAGACAGTATGGCTACACCTTC

J gene: TRBJ2-1
clone size: few
V gene: TRBV20-1
D gene: NA
CDR3 protein: CSAERLGYNEQFF
CDR3 DNA: TGCAGTGCCGAGCGACTAGGGTACAATGAGCAGTTCTTC

J gene: TRBJ2-3
clone size: NA
V gene: TRBV5-1
D gene: NA
CDR3 protein: CASRKFRTDTQYF
CDR3 DNA: TGCGCCAGCCGAAAGTTTCGCACAGATACGCAGTATTTT

J gene: TRBJ1-3
clone size: NA
V gene: TRBV5-1
D gene: NA
CDR3 protein: CASSMDVSSGNTIYF
CDR3 DNA: TGCGCCAGCAGCATGGATGTGAGCTCTGGAAACACCATATATTTT

J gene: TRBJ1-1
clone size: NA
V gene: TRBV5-4
D gene: NA
CDR3 protein: CASSPSTGRGTEAFF
CDR3 DNA: TGTGCCAGCAGCCCGTCCACAGGGAGAGGCACTGAAGCTTTCTTT

J gene: TRBJ1-5
clone size: NA
V gene: TRBV18
D gene: TRBD1
CDR3 protein: CASSPEGQGNQPQHF
CDR3 DNA: TGTGCCAGCTCACCAGAGGGACAGGGCAATCAGCCCCAGCATTTT

J gene: TRBJ2-1
clone size: NA
V gene: TRBV28
D gene: NA
CDR3 protein: CASSFSGHGHNEQFF
CDR3 DNA: TGTGCCAGCAGTTTTTCGGGACACGGACACAATGAGCAGTTCTTC

J gene: TRBJ1-6
clone size: few
V gene: TRBV4-1
D gene: NA
CDR3 protein: CASSHQAPRQTNSPLHF
CDR3 DNA: TGCGCCAGCAGCCACCAGGCTCCAAGACAGACTAATTCACCCCTCCACTTT

J gene: TRBJ2-5
clone size: NA
V gene: TRBV5-1
D gene: TRBD1
CDR3 protein: CASSIGTVQETQYF
CDR3 DNA: TGCGCCAGCAGCATTGGGACAGTCCAAGAGACCCAGTACTTC

J gene: TRBJ2-7
clone size: NA
V gene: TRBV2
D gene: NA
CDR3 protein: CASSEGRAPTYEQYF
CDR3 DNA: TGTGCCAGCAGTGAAGGCCGGGCTCCGACCTACGAGCAGTACTTC

J gene: TRBJ1-2
clone size: many
V gene: TRBV9
D gene: NA
CDR3 protein: CASSVDAGSNYGYTF
CDR3 DNA: TGTGCCAGCAGCGTAGATGCAGGTTCTAACTATGGCTACACCTTC

J gene: TRBJ2-1
clone size: NA
V gene: TRBV27
D gene: NA
CDR3 protein: CASSSLPSGRFLPFF
CDR3 DNA: TGTGCCAGCAGTTCCCTCCCCTCCGGAAGGTTCCTTCCTTTCTTC

J gene: TRBJ2-7
clone size: NA
V gene: TRBV4-3
D gene: TRBD1
CDR3 protein: CASSQETGTDGYEQYF
CDR3 DNA: TGCGCCAGCAGCCAAGAGACTGGGACAGATGGATACGAGCAGTACTTC

J gene: TRBJ2-6
clone size: many
V gene: TRBV7-9
D gene: NA
CDR3 protein: CASTIGQGMPGANVLTF
CDR3 DNA: TGTGCCAGCACCATCGGTCAGGGTATGCCTGGGGCCAACGTCCTGACTTTC

J gene: TRBJ2-5
clone size: few
V gene: TRBV28
D gene: TRBD2
CDR3 protein: CASSLAGTQETQYF
CDR3 DNA: TGTGCCAGCAGCTTAGCGGGGACACAAGAGACCCAGTACTTC

J gene: TRBJ2-5
clone size: few
V gene: TRBV2
D gene: NA
CDR3 protein: CASSQGGRSQETQYF
CDR3 DNA: TGTGCCAGCAGCCAGGGGGGACGGAGCCAAGAGACCCAGTACTTC